Listed here are 10 T cell receptor beta chains from one sample, sequenced in a study of regulatory T cells in long-lasting Graves disease. The TCR beta library used iRepertoire HTBI primers with Arm-PCR amplification of CDR3. TCRdb called the multiplex PCR reads again in MiXCR, with one record for every CDR3 protein. This sample has over 350,000 distinct CDR3 sequences, with about 15% found just once. The time point: newly diagnosed GD, antithyroid drugs for less than 3 months. PBMC-derived RNA was used for the TCR library. These data also formed part of another study, on T cells in Graves' hyperthyroidism and ophthalmopathy.

Here the sequenced sample was peripheral blood mononuclear cells (PBMCs), taken at new diagnosis, from a patient treated with antithyroid drugs. The origin of the receptors is a woman aged 45-65 years with Graves disease.

On this clonotype: The CDR3 does not end in the conserved phenylalanine or tryptophan, so this is likely a read error. J is TRBJ1-1 and V is TRBV7-9; 8 bases align to TRBD1. This CDR3 contains 15 residues. Trimming at V came to 2 bases and at J to 0 bases, leaving 2 bases not matched to a gene. The V gene's germline CDR1 is SEHNR and CDR2 FQNEAQ (reference sequence). CDR3: CASSLNRGMNTEAFL. The CDR3, as DNA: TGTGCCAGCAGCTTAAACAGGGGGATGAACACTGAAGCTTTCCTT.

Here the CDR3 reads CASRGDRESQVATNEKLFF. DNA of the CDR3: TGTGCCAGCCGTGGGGACAGGGAGTCCCAAGTTGCAACTAATGAAAAACTGTTTTTT. The rearrangement joins TRBV19 to TRBJ1-4; 9 nucleotides match TRBD1. Per germline, CDR1 LNHDA and CDR2 SQIVND (reference sequence). This CDR3 has 19 residues. V lost 9 bases to trimming and J lost 0 bases; unmatched junction nucleotides: 17.

This clonotype was detected ten times or more. This rearrangement joins TRBV7-2 to TRBJ2-7; 11 nucleotides align to TRBD2. Germline V gene lookup returns CDR1 SGHTA and CDR2 FQGNSA. The J segment lost 4 bases and the V segment lost 0 bases, leaving 11 bases of the junction unmatched. This CDR3 has 18 residues. The CDR3 sequence is CASSLASLAGGPEYEQYF. The CDR3 region has the DNA TGTGCCAGCAGCTTAGCGTCGTTAGCGGGAGGGCCGGAATACGAGCAGTACTTC.

This chain joins TRBV19 and TRBJ2-1; possible D gene TRBD2, 6 bases. The CDR3 runs 14 residues. Deletions cut 7 bases from V and 5 bases from J, with 15 bases between. CDR1 LNHDA and CDR2 SQIVND come from the germline V gene (reference sequence). The CDR3 DNA is TGTGCCAGTAATTATGGCGGGACGAACAATGAGCAGTTCTTC. Translating gives CASNYGGTNNEQFF.

This clonotype was seen only a few times. The V gene is TRBV7-8, the J gene TRBJ1-5; D is ambiguous. This CDR3 spans 15 amino acids. CDR1 and CDR2 (germline): SGHVS, FQNEAQ. V was pared by 5 bases and J by 4 bases, with 15 bases between. CDR3 in DNA: TGTGCCAGCAGCCGCTGGGAGGGTATGAATCAGCCCCAGCATTTT. Its translation: CASSRWEGMNQPQHF.

The gene calls are TRBV20-1 and TRBJ2-5; D is uncertain. This CDR3 is built from 14 residues. Trimming took 0 bases from V and 2 from J, leaving 10 bases between them. The germline V gene has CDR1 DFQATT and CDR2 SNEGSKA (reference sequence). CDR3 region: CSARDDTWQETQYF. The CDR3 DNA reads as TGCAGTGCTAGAGACGACACGTGGCAAGAGACCCAGTACTTC.

This clonotype was counted only a few times. The chain joins TRBV28 to TRBJ2-1; 7 nucleotides agree with TRBD2. CDR1 is MDHEN and CDR2 is SYDVKM in the germline V gene. With V trimmed by 3 bases and J by 5 bases, 16 bases remained unmatched. The CDR3 totals 18 residues. CDR3 in DNA: TGTGCCAGCAGTTTGGGCCCGGCTAGCGGTTTTTGGGACAATGAGCAGTTCTTC. It specifies CASSLGPASGFWDNEQFF.

The table lists this clonotype with many counts. The chain joins TRBV27 to TRBJ2-5; no firm D call. This CDR3 comprises 12 residues. Trimming removed 6 bases at V and 0 bases at J, with 5 bases between. CDR1 MNHEY and CDR2 SMNVEV come from the germline V gene (reference sequence). The CDR3 sequence: CASSRDQETQYF. CDR3 nucleotides: TGTGCCAGCAGCCGAGACCAAGAGACCCAGTACTTC.

This clonotype was picked up many times. This chain links TRBV29-1 with TRBJ1-2; D gene ambiguous. Germline V gives CDR1 SQVTM, CDR2 ANQGSEA. The CDR3 spans 11 residues. V shed 7 bases and J shed 6 bases, with 12 bases lying between them. The CDR3 protein is CSAEFGHGYTF. In DNA form, the CDR3 reads TGCAGCGCAGAATTTGGCCATGGCTACACCTTC.

Of note for this clonotype: This may be a read error: a much more frequent sequence differs by one nucleotide. V and J are TRBV2 and TRBJ2-1; D remains ambiguous. The J call is doubtful: the DNA matches TRBJ2-7 better. CDR1 is SNHLY and CDR2 is FYNNEI in the germline V gene. This CDR3 has 11 amino acids. This CDR3 is CASRSAEEQYF. In DNA, the CDR3 is TGTGCCAGCAGATCCGCGGAGGAGCAGTACTTC.